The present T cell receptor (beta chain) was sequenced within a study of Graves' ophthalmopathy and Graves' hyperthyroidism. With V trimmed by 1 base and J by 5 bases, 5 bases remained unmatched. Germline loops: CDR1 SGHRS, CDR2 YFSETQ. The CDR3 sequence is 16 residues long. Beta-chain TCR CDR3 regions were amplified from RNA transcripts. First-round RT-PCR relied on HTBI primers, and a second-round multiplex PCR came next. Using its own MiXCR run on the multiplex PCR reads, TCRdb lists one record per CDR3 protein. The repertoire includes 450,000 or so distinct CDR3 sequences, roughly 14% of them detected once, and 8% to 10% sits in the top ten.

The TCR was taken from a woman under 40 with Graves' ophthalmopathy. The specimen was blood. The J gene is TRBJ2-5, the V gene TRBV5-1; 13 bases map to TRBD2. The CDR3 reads CASSLPTSGGRETQYF. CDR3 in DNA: TGCGCCAGCAGCTTGCCGACTAGCGGGGGGCGGGAGACCCAGTACTTC.